This T cell receptor beta chain emerged from a study of T cell responses to AZD1222 COVID-19 vaccine. Across the whole study: Second-dose timings of about 4 or about 12 weeks were pooled.

The CDR3 is made up of 14 amino acids. The germline CDR1 and CDR2 sequences are MNHEY and SVGEGT. Trimming left V 6 bases short and J 8 bases short, with 19 bases between. Notes on the study in general: Unmutated regions of variants are reportedly targeted by nearly half of spike-specific TCRs. Females made up more of the donors, who were largely white British, and clonal diversity may have come out too low.

Profiled with immunoSEQ multiplex PCR; TCRdb holds only in-frame clones, not every one. The sample comprises about 54,000 clones, 80% to 90% of which are singletons, and 10% rests with the top ten. Worth noting for this clone: The antigen remains undetermined.

Source: peripheral blood, taken on day 0 of AZD1222 vaccination. V and J are TRBV6-2 or TRBV6-3 and TRBJ1-2; perhaps TRBD1 as D (5 bases). The sequence came from an adult in good health. CDR3 loop: CASSPGLGLRGYTF. The DNA of the CDR3 is TGTGCCAGCAGCCCTGGATTGGGGCTACGAGGCTACACCTTC.